These 28 T cell receptor beta chains originate from one sample sequenced in a study of molecular identifiers for immune sequencing clone quantification. TCRdb processed the PCR reads anew with MiXCR; each CDR3 protein has one entry. Among approximately 59,000 distinct CDR3 sequences, about 18% were seen once, and the ten largest hold approximately 1.5%. Sequenced material: naive CD8+ T cells from blood, with Jurkat cell RNA spiked in. Described subset: FACS-sorted CD8+CD4-CCR7+CD45RA+ naive T cells. These receptors were collected from a human donor in good health. Some libraries in this study had Jurkat cell RNA spiked in.

This rearrangement joins TRBV14 to TRBJ2-7; TRBD2 might be the D (5 bases). Germline-derived CDR1 and CDR2 are SGHDN and FVKESK. The CDR3 is made up of 13 amino acids. With 1 base removed from V and 5 bases from J, the gap between germline ends came to 9 bases. This CDR3 is CASSQGAGNEQYF. CDR3 sequence (DNA): TGTGCCAGCAGCCAAGGTGCCGGGAACGAGCAGTACTTC. Supplemented by reference TRBV14 and TRBJ2-7, the full variable domain reads EAGVTQFPSHSVIEKGQTVTLRCDPISGHDNLYWYRRVMGKEIKFLLHFVKESKQDESGMPNNRFLAERTGGTYSTLKVQPAELEDSGVYFCASSQGAGNEQYFGPGTRLTVT.

Turning to this clonotype: A junction boundary mismatches the germline segment, possibly from a read error. V and J are TRBV5-5 and TRBJ2-3; possibly TRBD2 for D (5 bases). From germline, CDR1 is SGHKS and CDR2 YYEKEE (reference sequence). The CDR3 has 18 residues. Here the CDR3 reads CASSPPEVRKRPPDTQCF. DNA for the CDR3: TGTGCCAGCAGCCCCCCGGAGGTGCGGAAGAGGCCTCCAGATACGCAGTGTTTT.

Regarding this clonotype: The germline gene is not matched at one end of the junction; a read error may be the cause. This chain links TRBV27 with TRBJ1-6, with TRBD1 matching over 9 bases. Germline values: CDR1 MNHEY, CDR2 SMNVEV (reference sequence). This CDR3 comprises 15 residues. CDR3 sequence: CASSLSTGGNSPLHF. DNA for the CDR3: TGTGCCAGCAGTCTATCGACAGGGGGAAATTCACCCCTCCACTTT.

Only a few counts were recorded for this clonotype. The genes are TRBV30 and TRBJ2-7; the D gene is possibly TRBD1 (6 bases). Looked up from germline, CDR1 is GTSNPN and CDR2 is SVGIG (reference sequence). V was pared by 4 bases and J by 2 bases, with 15 bases between. The CDR3 contains 14 residues. For the CDR3, the DNA is TGTGCCTGGATTAATAACAGGGCGGCCTACGAGCAGTACTTC. Translation: CAWINNRAAYEQYF. The full variable domain, its missing parts supplied by reference TRBV30 and TRBJ2-7, is SQTIHQWPATLVQPVGSPLSLECTVEGTSNPNLYWYRQAAGRGLQLLFYSVGIGQISSEVPQNLSASRPQDRQFILSSKKLLLSDSGFYLCAWINNRAAYEQYFGPGTRLTVT.

This clonotype occurred a few times. One base away lies a much larger clone, so this may be a sequencing read error. Given the absence of the conserved phenylalanine or tryptophan at the CDR3 end, a read error is likely. The rearrangement links TRBV3-1 to TRBJ1-1; D uncertain. The ends were cut back, 3 bases at V and 6 bases at J, with 17 bases in the middle. This CDR3 contains 15 residues. Per the germline V gene, CDR1 is LGHDT and CDR2 is YNNKEL (reference sequence). The CDR3 loop reads CASSQLALGRSEAFL. In DNA, the CDR3 is TGTGCCAGCAGCCAGCTTGCCCTTGGGCGTTCTGAAGCTTTCCTT.

This clonotype was recorded a few times. The V and J genes are TRBV11-2 and TRBJ2-5, with TRBD2 matching 7 bases. Germline lookup yields CDR1 SGHAT and CDR2 FQNNGV. Trimming removed 4 bases from V and 1 base from J; junction bases left unmatched: 3. This CDR3 has 14 residues. The CDR3 bases are TGTGCCAGCAGCTGGCAGCGGGGCCAAGAGACCCAGTACTTC. It yields the protein CASSWQRGQETQYF.

This clonotype appeared a few times. Possible read error: a much larger clone is one base away. The chain carries TRBV29-1 and TRBJ2-3; the D is unclear. V lost 2 bases and J 1 base, leaving 7 bases between the germline ends. The CDR3 totals 13 residues. From germline, CDR1 is SQVTM and CDR2 ANQGSEA. The chain's CDR3 is CSVEYEGTDTQYF. The CDR3 nucleotides read TGCAGCGTTGAATATGAGGGCACAGATACGCAGTATTTT.

Many counts were recorded for this clonotype. CDR3 residues: CASSLAPDNEQFF. CDR3 coding DNA: TGTGCCAGCAGCTTAGCCCCAGACAATGAGCAGTTCTTC. The J gene is TRBJ2-1, the V gene TRBV11-2; no reliable D call. Germline V gene lookup returns CDR1 SGHAT and CDR2 FQNNGV. The CDR3 totals 13 residues. Trimming took 1 base from V and 5 from J, leaving 6 bases between them. The entire variable domain, with the rest obtained from reference TRBV11-2 and TRBJ2-1, is as follows: EAGVAQSPRYKIIEKRQSVAFWCNPISGHATLYWYQQILGQGPKLLIQFQNNGVVDDSQLPKDRFSAERLKGVDSTLKIQPAKLEDSAVYLCASSLAPDNEQFFGPGTRLTVL.

This clonotype was counted at least ten times. The genes are TRBV28 and TRBJ1-5, with a weak D call TRBD1 (6 bases). The CDR3 has 13 residues. Trimming shortened V by 2 bases and J by 7 bases, and 9 bases separated the two germline ends. CDR1 is MDHEN and CDR2 is SYDVKM in the germline V gene. The CDR3 is CASSLRGGQPQHF. CDR3 in DNA: TGTGCCAGCAGTTTAAGAGGGGGGCAGCCCCAGCATTTT.

Note on this clonotype: This may stem from a read error, because a much larger clone lies one nucleotide away. The genes are TRBV7-9 and TRBJ1-5, with 9 positions matching TRBD1. V lost 5 bases, J lost 6 bases, and 11 bases stayed unmatched. The germline gives CDR1 SEHNR, CDR2 FQNEAQ (reference sequence). CDR3 length equals 16 residues. For the CDR3, the DNA is TGTGCCAGCAGCGAAGAAGACAGGGGGGGGGGTCAGCCCCAGCATTTT. Encoded protein: CASSEEDRGGGQPQHF.

With respect to this clonotype: This may be a read error: a much more frequent sequence differs by one nucleotide. The V call is TRBV27, the J call TRBJ2-2, with D perhaps TRBD1 (5 bases). The CDR3 runs to 17 residues. The germline gives CDR1 MNHEY, CDR2 SMNVEV (reference sequence). The CDR3 here is CAGSLMFGQENTGELFF. The CDR3 bases are TGTGCCGGCAGTTTAATGTTTGGACAAGAGAACACCGGGGAGCTGTTTTTT.

This clonotype was recorded at least ten times. The chain is built from TRBV27 and TRBJ2-7; D unresolved. CDR1 is MNHEY and CDR2 is SMNVEV in the germline V gene (reference sequence). The V end lost 2 bases, the J end lost 0 bases, and 11 bases lay between the germline ends. This CDR3 comprises 15 residues. The CDR3 DNA is TGTGCCAGCAGTTTACTGGGCGGAATCTCCTACGAGCAGTACTTC. Translated: CASSLLGGISYEQYF.

Many counts were recorded for this clonotype. The V gene is TRBV7-2, the J gene TRBJ2-3, with D maybe TRBD2 (5 bases). The germline V gene has CDR1 SGHTA and CDR2 FQGNSA. With 5 bases removed from V and 1 base from J, the gap between germline ends came to 16 bases. The CDR3 is made up of 16 amino acids. The CDR3: CASSTSGYGGTDTQYF. In DNA, the CDR3 is TGTGCCAGCAGCACTAGTGGGTATGGGGGCACAGATACGCAGTATTTT. Full variable domain (outside the CDR3, taken from reference TRBV7-2 and TRBJ2-3): GAGVSQSPSNKVTEKGKDVELRCDPISGHTALYWYRQSLGQGLEFLIYFQGNSAPDKSGLPSDRFSAERTGGSVSTLTIQRTQQEDSAVYLCASSTSGYGGTDTQYFGPGTRLTVL.

At least ten counts were recorded for this clonotype. The rearrangement joins TRBV4-3 to TRBJ2-1; 8 bases match TRBD2. Germline CDR1 reads LGHNA; CDR2 reads YSLEER. The CDR3 has 16 residues. J was trimmed by 2 bases and V by 8 bases; bases with no gene match: 11. The CDR3 sequence is CASSQEETSAYNEQFF. Written as DNA, the CDR3 is TGCGCCAGCTCACAAGAAGAGACTAGCGCCTACAATGAGCAGTTCTTC.

This rearrangement joins TRBV19 to TRBJ1-1; no clear D. Germline-derived CDR1 and CDR2 are LNHDA and SQIVND (reference sequence). The CDR3 is 11 residues long. Trimming cost V 7 bases and J 4 bases, with 7 bases left between them. The CDR3 loop reads CASTAFTEAFF. The CDR3 nucleotides are TGTGCCAGTACCGCATTCACTGAAGCTTTCTTT.

This clonotype was found once. A read error is possible here, since a much larger clone lies one base away. This chain uses TRBV5-1 with TRBJ2-2; D might be TRBD2 (5 bases). Between the trimmed V and J ends, which lost 0 bases and 6 bases, there was a span of 15 bases. Germline V gene lookup returns CDR1 SGHRS and CDR2 YFSETQ. The CDR3 runs 16 residues. In nucleotides, the CDR3 is TGCGCCAGCAGCTTGGTATCGAGAGGGCCCCCCGGGGAGCTGTTTTTT. As protein: CASSLVSRGPPGELFF.

This chain uses TRBV7-6 with TRBJ1-2; TRBD1 is a possible D gene (6 bases). Germline CDR1 reads SGHVS; CDR2 reads FNYEAQ. Trimming took off 3 bases at V and 6 bases at J, with 23 bases between the two ends. The CDR3 extends over 17 amino acids. The CDR3 sequence is CASSLSLGGGGVHGYTF. Written as DNA, the CDR3 is TGTGCCAGCAGCTTGAGTCTGGGGGGCGGTGGAGTCCATGGCTACACCTTC.

This clonotype was detected ten times or more. The junction differs from germline at one of its ends, possibly a read error. This chain joins TRBV6-5 and TRBJ1-1, with D possibly TRBD1 on 6 matching bases. Germline V gene sequence: CDR1 MNHEY, CDR2 SVGAGI. The CDR3 is 15 amino acids. This chain's CDR3 is CASSYFRGLSTEAFF. As DNA, the CDR3 is TGTGCCAGCAGCTACTTCAGGGGCTTAAGCACTGAAGCTTTCTTT.

Concerning this clonotype itself: A much larger clone is a single base away; this may be a read error. The rearrangement joins TRBV7-3 to TRBJ2-3, with D tentatively TRBD1 (6 bases). CDR1 and CDR2 from the germline V gene are SGHTA and FQGTGA. The CDR3 spans 15 residues. The CDR3 spells CASSLTGSSPDTQYF. CDR3 DNA sequence: TGTGCCAGCAGCCTAACAGGGTCTAGCCCAGATACGCAGTATTTT.

This clonotype was seen ten or more times. The chain links TRBV4-1 to TRBJ2-1; TRBD2 might be the D (6 bases). From germline, CDR1 is MGHRA and CDR2 YSYEKL. V lost 3 bases and J lost 8, with 20 bases in between. This CDR3 spans 16 amino acids. The CDR3 DNA is TGCGCCAGCAGCCACATTAGCGGAGACCCTAGGGATGAGCAGTTCTTC. This gives the protein CASSHISGDPRDEQFF.

This clonotype was counted between two and nine times. This sequence may be a read error, since a much larger clone differs from it by one base. V gene TRBV4-1 combines with J gene TRBJ2-3; D perhaps matches TRBD2 (6 bases). The V end lost 7 bases, the J end lost 5 bases, and 19 bases lay between the germline ends. CDR1 and CDR2 (germline): MGHRA, YSYEKL. There are 15 residues in the CDR3. CDR3 nucleotides: TGCGCCAGCAACCAGCCAGAAGTGGGGGGAGATACGCAGTATTTT. Encoded protein: CASNQPEVGGDTQYF.

This clonotype was recorded a few times. A read error may produce the germline difference seen at one junction end. The J gene is TRBJ2-5, the V gene TRBV25-1; D remains unclear. The length of the CDR3 is 13 residues. Germline assignment: CDR1 MGHDK and CDR2 SYGVNS. The CDR3 is CASSATDQGTQYF. The DNA for the CDR3 is TGTGCCAGCAGTGCCACGGACCAAGGGACCCAGTACTTC.

Remarks on this clonotype: It may be a read error: a sequence one base away is much more abundant. The V gene is TRBV7-9, the J gene TRBJ2-5; 8 bases match TRBD1. The CDR3 loop spans 16 amino acids. Germline V gene sequence: CDR1 SEHNR, CDR2 FQNEAQ (reference sequence). V lost 5 bases and J lost 4; bases outside the gene matches: 12. The CDR3 DNA follows: TGTGCCAGCAGCGTCACAGGGGGACAGCATAGAGAGACCCAGTACTTC. Translating it yields CASSVTGGQHRETQYF.

This clonotype was counted at least ten times. CDR3 nucleotide sequence: TGTGCCAGCAGGGCGGGCACTGAAGCTTTCTTT. The encoded protein is CASRAGTEAFF. The V gene is TRBV7-8, the J gene TRBJ1-1, with D hard to call. CDR1 is SGHVS and CDR2 is FQNEAQ in the germline V gene. The CDR3 is made up of 11 amino acids. V lost 6 bases and J lost 4, with 6 bases in between.

This clonotype was detected ten times or more. The chain has TRBV29-1 and TRBJ2-7; tentative D call: TRBD1 (6 bases). The germline gives CDR1 SQVTM, CDR2 ANQGSEA. The CDR3 is 10 amino acids. The V and J ends lost 4 bases and 5 bases respectively, with 6 bases between them. This chain's CDR3 is CSVAGDEQYF. CDR3 bases: TGCAGCGTTGCAGGGGACGAGCAGTACTTC.

As DNA, the CDR3 is TGCGCCAGCAGTGAAGTAGCCCTGGGGGAGACCCAGTACTTC. Amino acid sequence: CASSEVALGETQYF. The chain recombines TRBV10-1 with TRBJ2-5, with D unclear. This CDR3 has 14 amino acids. The germline V and J ends were trimmed by 3 bases and 5 bases, with 13 bases remaining between them. Germline loops: CDR1 WNHNN, CDR2 SYGVQD (reference sequence).

This clonotype was counted between two and nine times. This chain joins TRBV19 and TRBJ2-1; 15 bases are shared with TRBD2. Germline V gene data show CDR1 as LNHDA and CDR2 as SQIVND (reference sequence). CDR3 length: 17 amino acids. With V trimmed by 3 bases and J by 8 bases, 8 bases remained unmatched. As DNA, the CDR3 is TGTGCCAGTAGTATCGGACTAGCGGGAGGGATCTGGCATGAGCAGTTCTTC. Amino acid sequence: CASSIGLAGGIWHEQFF.

This clonotype occurred a few times. The chain uses TRBV15 and TRBJ2-1; no definite D call. Germline assignment: CDR1 LNHNV and CDR2 YYDKDF (reference sequence). There are 14 residues in the CDR3. Deletions cut 3 bases from V and 6 bases from J, with 12 bases between. The CDR3 DNA reads TGTGCCACCAGCAGCAGTCCCGTAACCAATGAGCAGTTCTTC. Protein sequence: CATSSSPVTNEQFF.